The 25 T cell receptor beta chains listed next were all sequenced from one sample in a study of cytomegalovirus exposure and HLA in healthy donors. PCR used 60 Vbeta primers and 13 Jbeta primers. Data came from immunoSEQ multiplex PCR; TCRdb stores just in-frame clones and leaves some out. This sample has 110,000 to 150,000 clones, with around three quarters found just once. The sequenced sample consisted of PBMCs. The origin of the receptors is a man aged 35-49 years in good health and CMV-seropositive.

This chain uses TRBV7-8 with TRBJ1-2, with a possible D match to TRBD1 (5 bases). Germline V lookup: CDR1 SGHVS, CDR2 FQNEAQ. This CDR3 has 13 residues. Trimming left V 1 base short and J 8 bases short, with 11 bases between. The CDR3, as DNA: TGTGCCAGCAGCTTAGGGGTCAGGGAAGGCTACACCTTC. Its protein is CASSLGVREGYTF.

V gene TRBV19 combines with J gene TRBJ1-3, with 7 positions matching TRBD1. J gave up 3 bases and V 4 bases, and 3 bases lay outside the gene matches. This CDR3 has 14 amino acids. Germline V gives CDR1 LNHDA, CDR2 SQIVND (reference sequence). DNA for the CDR3: TGTGCCAGTAGTACCGGGACAGTTGGAAACACCATATATTTT. It codes for CASSTGTVGNTIYF.

This chain joins TRBV19 and TRBJ1-4; D is undetermined. The CDR3 is made up of 16 amino acids. V lost 6 bases and J lost 0, with 14 bases in between. The V gene's germline CDR1 is LNHDA and CDR2 SQIVND (reference sequence). This CDR3 reads CASSSSVAPTNEKLFF. The CDR3 nucleotides read TGTGCCAGTAGCTCCTCCGTAGCCCCAACTAATGAAAAACTGTTTTTT.

V usage is TRBV7-8 and J usage is TRBJ1-4, with TRBD1 matching 7 bases. CDR1 is SGHVS, CDR2 FQNEAQ, per germline. V shed 2 bases, J shed 8 bases, and the junction held 14 bases outside the gene matches. The CDR3 runs to 17 residues. CDR3 sequence: CASSLHGSGGRAEKLFF. CDR3 in DNA: TGTGCCAGCAGCTTACATGGATCAGGGGGTCGAGCGGAAAAACTGTTTTTT.

This clone was counted a single time. The V gene is TRBV19, the J gene TRBJ2-1, with 7 bases matching TRBD1. The germline V gene has CDR1 LNHDA and CDR2 SQIVND (reference sequence). The CDR3 contains 11 residues. The V segment lost 9 bases and the J segment 6 bases; nucleotides outside the gene matches: 2. The CDR3 DNA reads TGTGCCAGCCACAGGGGCAATGAGCAGTTCTTC. This codes for CASHRGNEQFF.

A few counts support this clone. The V and J genes are TRBV9 and TRBJ1-5; D is unresolved. CDR3 size: 19 residues. V lost 0 bases and J 4 bases, leaving 23 bases between the germline ends. CDR1 is SGDLS, CDR2 YYNGEE, per germline. This chain's CDR3 is CASSVEVAGKTFSNQPQHF. The CDR3 nucleotides are TGTGCCAGCAGCGTAGAGGTTGCCGGGAAGACGTTCAGTAATCAGCCCCAGCATTTT.

This clone was found many times. The V call is TRBV18, the J call TRBJ1-1; maybe TRBD1 (6 bases). The ends were cut back, 4 bases at V and 7 bases at J, with 7 bases in the middle. This CDR3 has 11 residues. Germline V lookup: CDR1 KGHSH, CDR2 LQKENI. CDR3 region: CASSLQGEAFF. The DNA for the CDR3 is TGTGCCAGCTCACTACAGGGTGAAGCTTTCTTT.

The chain couples TRBV28 to TRBJ2-4, with TRBD1 matching 7 bases. V shed 5 bases, J shed 4 bases, and the junction held 5 bases outside the gene matches. This CDR3 is built from 14 residues. Germline loops: CDR1 MDHEN, CDR2 SYDVKM. The CDR3 DNA follows: TGTGCCAGCAGTCCCAGACAGGGTAAAAACATTCAGTACTTC. Protein product: CASSPRQGKNIQYF.

The V gene is TRBV5-8, the J gene TRBJ1-5; 10 bases are shared with TRBD1. Germline V CDR1 and CDR2: SGHTS, YDEGEE. Unmatched junction bases numbered 6, after V lost 3 bases and J lost 3 bases. CDR3 size: 16 residues. The CDR3 loop reads CASSWGTGALNQPQHF. DNA of the CDR3: TGTGCCAGCAGCTGGGGGACAGGGGCCCTCAATCAGCCCCAGCATTTT.

The gene calls are TRBV5-4 and TRBJ2-1; D might be TRBD2 (6 bases). Germline-derived CDR1 and CDR2 are SGHNT and YYREEE (reference sequence). The CDR3 length is 16 residues. V shed 4 bases and J shed 0 bases, with 14 bases lying between them. This CDR3 reads CASSTGGLPSYNEQFF. Here the CDR3 DNA reads TGTGCCAGCAGCACCGGGGGACTTCCCTCCTACAATGAGCAGTTCTTC.

The chain is built from TRBV9 and TRBJ2-5, with 7 bases fitting TRBD2. J was trimmed by 3 bases and V by 3 bases; bases with no gene match: 8. The CDR3 consists of 15 residues. Germline V gives CDR1 SGDLS, CDR2 YYNGEE. This CDR3 reads CASSDLSAGEETQYF. CDR3 DNA: TGTGCCAGCAGCGACCTTAGTGCGGGGGAAGAGACCCAGTACTTC.

The table lists this clone with a count of one. V is TRBV19 and J is TRBJ1-1; D is possibly TRBD1 (5 bases). Per germline, CDR1 LNHDA and CDR2 SQIVND (reference sequence). The V gene lost 4 bases and the J gene lost 4 bases, with 16 bases spanning the gap. This CDR3 spans 15 amino acids. CDR3 nucleotide sequence: TGTGCCAGTAGTACGAGCGGGGGAGTGGGCACTGAAGCTTTCTTT. Amino acids: CASSTSGGVGTEAFF.

This clone has a handful of counts. The rearrangement uses TRBV6-5 and TRBJ1-5, with TRBD1 matching over 7 bases. The germline V gene encodes CDR1 MNHEY and CDR2 SVGAGI. The CDR3 runs to 13 residues. J lost 5 bases, V lost 6 bases, and 4 bases had no gene match. CDR3 DNA: TGTGCCAGCAGGCGACAGGGAGATCAGCCCCAGCATTTT. Residues: CASRRQGDQPQHF.

The V gene is TRBV7-2, the J gene TRBJ1-1; D perhaps matches TRBD1 (6 bases). Between the trimmed V and J ends, which lost 5 bases and 5 bases, there was a span of 18 bases. The CDR3 consists of 15 residues. Germline values: CDR1 SGHTA, CDR2 FQGNSA. The CDR3 reads CASSGGGPLGTEAFF. The CDR3 DNA sequence: TGTGCCAGCAGCGGGGGGGGGCCGCTGGGAACTGAAGCTTTCTTT.

The chain links TRBV6-5 to TRBJ2-6; 10 positions match TRBD1. Germline trimming cut 8 bases from V and 1 base from J; bases unmatched to any gene: 2. Germline V gives CDR1 MNHEY, CDR2 SVGAGI. The CDR3 spans 15 residues. CDR3 amino acids: CASRTGGSGANVLTF. The CDR3, as DNA: TGTGCCAGCCGGACAGGGGGATCTGGGGCCAACGTCCTGACTTTC.

The chain combines TRBV14 with TRBJ1-5; no clear D gene. The germline V gene encodes CDR1 SGHDN and CDR2 FVKESK. Trimming pared 4 bases from V and 0 bases from J, leaving 7 bases between. CDR3 size: 14 residues. The CDR3 here is CASSPSYSNQPQHF. CDR3 coding DNA: TGTGCCAGCAGCCCTTCGTATAGCAATCAGCCCCAGCATTTT.

The gene calls are TRBV7-2 and TRBJ1-2; 11 bases are shared with TRBD1. Germline CDR1 SGHTA, CDR2 FQGNSA. This CDR3 is built from 16 residues. The V gene end was trimmed by 1 base and the J gene end by 4 bases; junction bases not matched to a gene: 5. CDR3 coding DNA: TGTGCCAGCAGCTTAGACGGGACAGGGGGGACCTATGGCTACACCTTC. This encodes CASSLDGTGGTYGYTF.

This chain uses TRBV2 with TRBJ1-4; 9 positions match TRBD1. The germline gives CDR1 SNHLY, CDR2 FYNNEI. This CDR3 contains 16 residues. Trimming took 6 bases from V and 4 from J; bases not matched to a gene: 9. CDR3 protein: CASRWDRVIHNEKLFF. In DNA, the CDR3 is TGTGCCAGCAGATGGGACAGGGTGATCCATAATGAAAAACTGTTTTTT.

The chain employs TRBV5-8 and TRBJ1-2; possibly TRBD1 for D (6 bases). The V gene lost 1 base and the J gene lost 8 bases, with 12 bases spanning the gap. The germline gives CDR1 SGHTS, CDR2 YDEGEE. The CDR3 has 13 amino acids. CDR3 region: CASSLRTGTGYTF. The CDR3 DNA reads TGTGCCAGCAGCTTGCGAACAGGGACCGGCTACACCTTC.

In this sample, this clone turned up once. This sequence joins TRBV9 and TRBJ1-2; 12 bases agree with TRBD1. CDR3 size: 18 residues. The germline gives CDR1 SGDLS, CDR2 YYNGEE. V shed 4 bases and J 3 bases; nucleotides not matched to a gene: 13. The CDR3 coding sequence is TGTGCCAGCAGCCTAGCCGGGACAGGGGGCGAAGGGGACTATGGCTACACCTTC. As protein: CASSLAGTGGEGDYGYTF.

The chain has TRBV28 and TRBJ1-2; maybe TRBD1 (5 bases). The germline V and J ends were trimmed by 5 bases and 2 bases, with 12 bases remaining between them. The CDR3 runs 14 residues. Germline V gene data show CDR1 as MDHEN and CDR2 as SYDVKM. The CDR3 here is CASSTAGGNYGYTF. The CDR3 nucleotides read TGTGCCAGCAGTACTGCTGGGGGGAACTATGGCTACACCTTC.

V and J are TRBV5-1 and TRBJ2-3, with TRBD2 matching 13 bases. Germline V gives CDR1 SGHRS, CDR2 YFSETQ. The V and J ends lost 1 base and 2 bases, in that order; junction bases with no gene match: 7. The CDR3 has 18 amino acids. CDR3 nucleotide sequence: TGCGCCAGCAGCTTGAGACTAGCGGGAGGCTTTTTCACAGATACGCAGTATTTT. As protein: CASSLRLAGGFFTDTQYF.

The V gene is TRBV5-1, the J gene TRBJ2-7, with D possibly being TRBD1 (5 bases). CDR3 length equals 18 residues. Germline V gene sequence: CDR1 SGHRS, CDR2 YFSETQ. The V end lost 0 bases, the J end lost 3 bases, and 22 bases lay between the germline ends. CDR3 nucleotide sequence: TGCGCCAGCAGCTTGGTAGCTTGGGCCAGGGCCGAAATCTACGAGCAGTACTTC. Protein product: CASSLVAWARAEIYEQYF.

The V and J genes are TRBV9 and TRBJ1-3, with 8 positions matching TRBD1. The CDR3 loop spans 17 amino acids. The V segment lost 0 bases and the J segment 2 bases; nucleotides outside the gene matches: 7. Germline CDR1 SGDLS, CDR2 YYNGEE. Here the CDR3 DNA reads TGTGCCAGCAGCGTAGTGGCAGGGGGCCAGACTGGAAACACCATATATTTT. Amino acid sequence: CASSVVAGGQTGNTIYF.

The rearrangement links TRBV19 to TRBJ2-2; 9 bases align to TRBD1. Germline CDR1 reads LNHDA; CDR2 reads SQIVND (reference sequence). The V and J ends lost 5 bases and 6 bases, in that order; junction bases with no gene match: 13. The CDR3 loop spans 17 amino acids. The chain's CDR3 is CASSSSGTGGGPGELFF. The CDR3 region has the DNA TGTGCCAGTAGTTCTAGTGGTACAGGGGGCGGTCCCGGGGAGCTGTTTTTT.